This TCR beta chain was sequenced in a study of PD-1 blockade in classical Hodgkin lymphoma. Whole-study context: Patients got intravenous nivolumab 3 mg/kg every 2 weeks. Broader study findings: Why repertoires differed is undefined; disease activity or prior therapy possibly contributed. Patients with a complete response exhibited baseline diversity comparable to newly diagnosed patients.

Trimming pared 6 bases from V and 1 base from J, leaving 9 bases between. Germline loops: CDR1 MDHEN, CDR2 SYDVKM. The CDR3 runs to 14 residues. Assay: immunoSEQ multiplex PCR; the TCRdb copy retains only in-frame clones and omits some. The sample contains some 39,000 clones, 88% of which appear only once. In the case of this clone: Its matching antigen is unknown.

Every patient was affected by relapse after autologous stem cell transplantation, while exposure to brentuximab vedotin was not uniform. The sequence came from a human donor with classical Hodgkin lymphoma. Sample: peripheral blood mononuclear cells (PBMCs), taken at baseline. This chain links TRBV28 with TRBJ2-2; the D gene is possibly TRBD1 (5 bases). CDR3 residues: CASRGQGNTGELFF. The CDR3 DNA follows: TGTGCCAGCAGGGGCCAGGGGAACACCGGGGAGCTGTTTTTT. The complete variable domain, with remaining parts taken from reference TRBV28 and TRBJ2-2, reads DVKVTQSSRYLVKRTGEKVFLECVQDMDHENMFWYRQDPGLGLRLIYFSYDVKMKEKGDIPEGYSVSREKKERFSLILESASTNQTSMYLCASRGQGNTGELFFGEGSRLTVL.